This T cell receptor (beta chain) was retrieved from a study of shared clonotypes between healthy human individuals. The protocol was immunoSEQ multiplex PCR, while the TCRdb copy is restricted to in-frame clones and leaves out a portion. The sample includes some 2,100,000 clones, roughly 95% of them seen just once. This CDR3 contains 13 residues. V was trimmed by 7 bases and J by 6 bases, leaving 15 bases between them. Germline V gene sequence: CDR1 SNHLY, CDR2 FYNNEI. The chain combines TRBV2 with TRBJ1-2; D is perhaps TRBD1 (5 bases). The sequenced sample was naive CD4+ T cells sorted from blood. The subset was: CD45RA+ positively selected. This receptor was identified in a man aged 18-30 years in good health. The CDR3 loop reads CASTWTGRDGYTF. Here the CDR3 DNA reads TGTGCCAGCACCTGGACGGGGCGAGATGGCTACACCTTC.